Listed here are 24 T cell receptor beta chains from one sample, sequenced in a study of neurological immune-mediated disorders. TCRdb reprocessed the 5' RACE reads via MiXCR and lists one record per CDR3 protein. The table has under 45,000 distinct CDR3 sequences, 12% seen once. Sequenced: PBMCs. These receptors were obtained from a female donor in good health.

This clonotype was seen repeatedly, ten times or more. This chain connects TRBV12-3 or TRBV12-4 to TRBJ2-5; 7 nucleotides align to TRBD2. V shed 2 bases, J shed 2 bases, and the junction held 8 bases outside the gene matches. CDR3 length: 16 residues. The CDR3 DNA follows: TGTGCCAGCAGTTTAATGGGTACAGCGGGACAAGAGACCCAGTACTTC. It yields the protein CASSLMGTAGQETQYF.

This clonotype was found many times. The chain uses TRBV7-3 and TRBJ2-3; D perhaps matches TRBD2 (5 bases). From germline, CDR1 is SGHTA and CDR2 FQGTGA. Trimming pared 9 bases from V and 4 bases from J, leaving 20 bases between. The CDR3 has 15 amino acids. The CDR3 sequence: CARENPGYNADTQYF. CDR3 coding DNA: TGTGCCAGGGAAAATCCGGGATACAACGCAGATACGCAGTATTTT. The entire variable domain, with the rest obtained from reference TRBV7-3 and TRBJ2-3, is as follows: GAGVSQTPSNKVTEKGKYVELRCDPISGHTALYWYRQSLGQGPEFLIYFQGTGAADDSGLPNDRFFAVRPEGSVSTLKIQRTERGDSAVYLCARENPGYNADTQYFGPGTRLTVL.

This clonotype came up many times. This sequence joins TRBV11-3 and TRBJ2-7; TRBD2 is a possible D gene (6 bases). The CDR3 has 14 residues. V was cut by 5 bases and J by 3 bases, with 14 bases left in between. Germline V lookup: CDR1 SGHNT, CDR2 YENEEA. Written as DNA, the CDR3 is TGTGCCAGCAGCGCCGGAGGGACTTTCTACGAGCAGTACTTC. It codes for CASSAGGTFYEQYF.

This clonotype was observed at least ten times. This chain connects TRBV20-1 to TRBJ2-5, with TRBD1 identical over 7 bases. The CDR3 is 13 amino acids. With V trimmed by 3 bases and J by 2 bases, 3 bases remained unmatched. Germline V gives CDR1 DFQATT, CDR2 SNEGSKA (reference sequence). The CDR3 coding sequence is TGCAGTGCTAGTAGGGGGCGGCAAGAGACCCAGTACTTC. Its protein is CSASRGRQETQYF.

This clonotype showed up just a few times. The chain is built from TRBV7-3 and TRBJ2-5; maybe TRBD1 (6 bases). V gave up 2 bases and J gave up 5 bases, with 12 bases separating them. The CDR3 is made up of 14 amino acids. Germline loops: CDR1 SGHTA, CDR2 FQGTGA. In DNA form, the CDR3 reads TGTGCCAGCAGCTTATTGGGGGCTGGGGAGACCCAGTACTTC. Its translation is CASSLLGAGETQYF.

This clonotype was recorded at least ten times. J is TRBJ1-1 and V is TRBV20-1, with D possibly being TRBD1 (5 bases). V lost 1 base and J 1 base, leaving 10 bases between the germline ends. Germline V gene lookup returns CDR1 DFQATT and CDR2 SNEGSKA (reference sequence). This CDR3 is 14 amino acids long. DNA for the CDR3: TGCAGTGCTAGAGGGGGCTCATCGAACACTGAAGCTTTCTTT. As protein: CSARGGSSNTEAFF.

This clonotype was detected many times. This rearrangement joins TRBV20-1 to TRBJ2-2; the match to TRBD1 covers 8 bases. The CDR3 length is 14 residues. In germline, CDR1 is DFQATT, CDR2 SNEGSKA (reference sequence). V dropped 3 bases and J dropped 3; count of bases not matched to a gene: 3. CDR3 residues: CSASHRGDTGELFF. As DNA, the CDR3 is TGCAGTGCTAGCCACAGGGGGGACACCGGGGAGCTGTTTTTT.

The genes are TRBV12-3 or TRBV12-4 and TRBJ2-7, with 7 bases fitting TRBD1. This CDR3 is 15 amino acids long. The V segment lost 4 bases and the J segment 1 base; nucleotides outside the gene matches: 7. CDR3 coding DNA: TGTGCCAGCAGTTCAGGGGGATTTGGTTCCTACGAGCAGTACTTC. Translated: CASSSGGFGSYEQYF.

This clonotype was counted ten times or more. V gene TRBV5-1 combines with J gene TRBJ2-7; TRBD1 matches 8 bases. Trimming at V came to 4 bases and at J to 3 bases, leaving 6 bases not matched to a gene. Germline V gene sequence: CDR1 SGHRS, CDR2 YFSETQ. CDR3 length: 14 residues. In nucleotides, the CDR3 is TGCGCCAGCAGCCCGGGACAGGCGGACTACGAGCAGTACTTC. It codes for CASSPGQADYEQYF. The variable domain in full, with the rest retrieved from reference TRBV5-1 and TRBJ2-7, is KAGVTQTPRYLIKTRGQQVTLSCSPISGHRSVSWYQQTPGQGLQFLFEYFSETQRNKGNFPGRFSGRQFSNSRSEMNVSTLELGDSALYLCASSPGQADYEQYFGPGTRLTVT.

Many counts were recorded for this clonotype. The CDR3 is CASSYSSGVKYNSPLHF. The DNA for the CDR3 is TGTGCCAGCAGTTACTCGAGTGGGGTCAAATATAATTCACCCCTCCACTTT. This chain joins TRBV6-5 and TRBJ1-6; D not resolved. CDR1 is MNHEY, CDR2 SVGAGI, per germline. This CDR3 has 17 amino acids. V was clipped by 0 bases and J by 4 bases, with 13 bases between them.

This clonotype has a count of ten or more. V and J are TRBV12-3 or TRBV12-4 and TRBJ1-2; possibly TRBD1 for D (6 bases). The V end was cut by 6 bases, the J end by 4 bases, with 18 bases between. The CDR3 extends over 15 amino acids. The CDR3 loop reads CASSPGQTGLYGYTF. The CDR3 DNA reads TGTGCCAGCAGCCCCGGACAGACAGGTCTCTATGGCTACACCTTC.

This clonotype was counted many times. This rearrangement joins TRBV25-1 to TRBJ1-2; D gene uncertain. This CDR3 contains 12 residues. Germline assignment: CDR1 MGHDK and CDR2 SYGVNS. V was pared by 6 bases and J by 8 bases, with 13 bases between. The CDR3 reads CASREGLGGYTF. CDR3 in DNA: TGTGCCAGCAGGGAAGGACTTGGGGGCTACACCTTC.

This clonotype occurred many times. The rearrangement links TRBV5-1 to TRBJ2-1; possibly TRBD2 for D (6 bases). Trimming stripped 0 bases from V and 0 bases from J, with 10 bases between. CDR1 and CDR2 (germline): SGHRS, YFSETQ. The CDR3 has 16 residues. The CDR3 DNA sequence: TGCGCCAGCAGCTTGGCCCCGGGGGACTCCTACAATGAGCAGTTCTTC. Translated, it gives CASSLAPGDSYNEQFF. The full variable domain, in which reference TRBV5-1 and TRBJ2-1 provide the parts outside the CDR3, is KAGVTQTPRYLIKTRGQQVTLSCSPISGHRSVSWYQQTPGQGLQFLFEYFSETQRNKGNFPGRFSGRQFSNSRSEMNVSTLELGDSALYLCASSLAPGDSYNEQFFGPGTRLTVL.

This clonotype was counted many times. The J gene is TRBJ2-3, the V gene TRBV20-1; 9 bases are a match to TRBD2. V was clipped by 0 bases and J by 3 bases; unmatched bases: 4. The CDR3 loop spans 15 amino acids. Germline assignment: CDR1 DFQATT and CDR2 SNEGSKA (reference sequence). The CDR3 coding sequence is TGCAGTGCTAGAGATCCTAGCGGGGAGACAGATACGCAGTATTTT. It yields the protein CSARDPSGETDTQYF.

There are many counts of this clonotype. This chain links TRBV12-3 or TRBV12-4 with TRBJ1-3; D gene unclear. V was cut by 5 bases and J by 9 bases, with 11 bases left in between. This CDR3 contains 12 residues. CDR3 nucleotides: TGTGCCAGCAGTCAGATGAGGTCCACCATATATTTT. It yields the protein CASSQMRSTIYF.

The table lists this clonotype with many counts. The V and J genes are TRBV5-1 and TRBJ1-1, with TRBD1 matching over 12 bases. V shed 4 bases, J shed 0 bases, and the junction held 13 bases outside the gene matches. Germline CDR1 is SGHRS and CDR2 is YFSETQ. The CDR3 has 19 residues. CDR3 sequence reads: CASSTGTGGSHIMNTEAFF. CDR3 DNA sequence: TGCGCCAGCAGCACCGGGACAGGGGGCTCTCATATTATGAACACTGAAGCTTTCTTT.

In this sample, this clonotype turned up many times. The V gene is TRBV5-6, the J gene TRBJ1-6; D uncertain. Germline-derived CDR1 and CDR2 are SGHDT and YYEEEE. The CDR3 sequence is 15 residues long. Trimming shortened V by 4 bases and J by 8 bases, and 16 bases separated the two germline ends. The CDR3 nucleotides are TGTGCCAGCAGCGCACTACTTGACACCGATTCACCCCTCCACTTT. Translated: CASSALLDTDSPLHF.

In regard to this clonotype: Germline and junction disagree at one end, which may indicate a read error. As DNA, the CDR3 is TGTGCCAACAGCTTAGCGTCAGGGTGGTCTAACGAAAAACTGTTTTTT. Translated, it gives CANSLASGWSNEKLFF. The chain employs TRBV7-8 and TRBJ1-4, with D possibly TRBD1 on 5 matching bases. Germline CDR1 is SGHVS and CDR2 is FQNEAQ. The CDR3 is 16 amino acids.

This clonotype was recorded at least ten times. The chain links TRBV29-1 to TRBJ1-1; D is perhaps TRBD1 (5 bases). Trimming left V 0 bases short and J 5 bases short, with 13 bases between. Germline loops: CDR1 SQVTM, CDR2 ANQGSEA. This CDR3 is built from 14 residues. CDR3 sequence: CSVEELGGWTEAFF. CDR3 sequence (DNA): TGCAGCGTTGAAGAGCTCGGGGGGTGGACTGAAGCTTTCTTT.

This clonotype has at least ten counts. V usage is TRBV11-2 and J usage is TRBJ2-3, with TRBD1 matching 8 bases. CDR1 is SGHAT and CDR2 is FQNNGV in the germline V gene. The CDR3 has 18 amino acids. With 1 base clipped from V and 0 bases from J, the junction kept 9 bases outside the gene matches. This chain's CDR3 is CASSLGKMDRASTDTQYF. DNA for the CDR3: TGTGCCAGCAGCTTAGGGAAAATGGACAGGGCAAGCACAGATACGCAGTATTTT.

This clonotype was found once. The V call is TRBV27, the J call TRBJ2-1; D is uncertain. Trimming removed 2 bases at V and 7 bases at J, with 6 bases between. This CDR3 is 12 amino acids long. CDR1 and CDR2 (germline): MNHEY, SMNVEV (reference sequence). The CDR3 sequence is CASSLTRNEQFF. CDR3 in DNA: TGTGCCAGCAGTTTAACGCGTAATGAGCAGTTCTTC.

This clonotype appeared many times. This chain uses TRBV12-3 or TRBV12-4 with TRBJ1-1, with 8 bases that match TRBD1. V trimming: 6 bases; J trimming: 2 bases; junction bases outside the gene matches: 11. CDR3 length: 16 residues. The CDR3 loop is CASSKLTGGTNTEAFF. The CDR3 nucleotides read TGTGCCAGCAGCAAATTAACAGGGGGGACAAACACTGAAGCTTTCTTT.

This clonotype appeared many times. The gene calls are TRBV20-1 and TRBJ1-1, with D tentatively TRBD1 (5 bases). Per germline, CDR1 DFQATT and CDR2 SNEGSKA (reference sequence). Trimming cost V 6 bases and J 11 bases, with 19 bases left between them. The CDR3 length is 12 residues. This CDR3 is CSAPPGETKAFF. The DNA for the CDR3 is TGCAGTGCCCCCCCGGGGGAGACTAAGGCTTTCTTT.

This clonotype was observed a few times. This rearrangement joins TRBV5-1 to TRBJ1-1; D is possibly TRBD1 (6 bases). The V gene lost 4 bases and the J gene lost 3 bases, with 22 bases spanning the gap. The CDR3 has 17 residues. Germline V lookup: CDR1 SGHRS, CDR2 YFSETQ. The CDR3 loop reads CASSPGKGGTSYTEAFF. The CDR3 coding sequence is TGCGCCAGCAGCCCCGGGAAGGGGGGGACATCATACACTGAAGCTTTCTTT.